This T cell receptor (beta chain) was obtained from a study of blood T cell repertoires in COVID-19 (dated by TCRdb to about 2020). Regarding the complete study: Samples covering the acute and convalescent phases of COVID-19 were provided by collaborators in the United States, Italy and Spain. The samples were drawn from the first 160 participants of the ongoing ImmuneRACE study and from 1,254 subjects provided by 6 global collaborators. The repertoires were released in a freely available public database intended as a resource for research on the immune response to SARS-CoV-2. The prospective study material was composed of cDNA or gDNA derived from T cells, B-cell-depleted T cells, or PBMCs. Where available, HLA class I and class II types were obtained from metadata supplied by the sample provider rather than from assay-based typing. A de-identified subject ID, COVID-19 status, age in years and sex were almost always included in the sample metadata. Deeply sampled blood TCRbeta repertoires from subjects exposed to, actively infected with, or recovered from COVID-19 were included in the dataset. On the study overall, not on this receptor specifically: How much clinical and demographic metadata was included differed by source and by participant, and the metadata was provided uncurated.

Whole blood was collected in K2EDTA tubes by collaborating institutions according to the institutions' own protocols. Collaborator samples were shipped for TCRbeta analysis as frozen whole blood, isolated PBMCs, or DNA extracted from either sample type. The immunoSEQ Assay, a bias-controlled multiplex PCR, was used to amplify TCRbeta CDR3 regions from genomic DNA. The study's own analysis went as follows. The number of nucleated cells in each sample was estimated by amplification of reference gene primers within the assay. Sequence reads were collapsed and filtered to measure the absolute abundance of every unique TCRbeta CDR3 rearrangement. For each sample, productive Simpson clonality was calculated by taking the square root of Simpson's diversity index across productive rearrangements. TCRdb retrieved this table from immuneACCESS and kept in-frame rearrangements only. Not all clones are present; in checked studies, unresolved V genes account for under half, and no reason is known for the remainder. V and J calls and clone size are given by that table; D and trimming were obtained from the DNA. The sample table shows some 170,000 clones, and about 91% are seen once. Jointly, the top ten make up 1.5% to 2% of the sample.

According to the germline V gene, CDR1 reads SGHDT and CDR2 reads YYEEEE. The CDR3 runs 15 residues from the cysteine to the phenylalanine. Just the 45-base CDR3 DNA is kept, in frame starting at base 1. A distance of 15 bases separates the germline ends of V and J, which lose 4 bases and 4 bases respectively. Details on this clone: Its antigen is still unknown. No much larger clone is present one base from it, and per-base qualities are unavailable.

This sequence uses TRBV5-6 and TRBJ2-1, with TRBD1 as a weak D call on 5 bases. Material: peripheral blood. This TCR was recovered from a woman between 50 and 59 years old with acute or convalescent COVID-19. The CDR3 reads as follows: CASSTGGAIYNEQFF. DNA sequence: TGTGCCAGCAGCACTGGTGGGGCTATATACAATGAGCAGTTCTTC. The CDR3, completed at both ends by the reference TRBV5-6 and TRBJ2-1 genes, gives the full variable domain DAGVTQSPTHLIKTRGQQVTLRCSPKSGHDTVSWYQQALGQGPQFIFQYYEEEERQRGNFPDRFSGHQFPNYSSELNVNALLLGDSALYLCASSTGGAIYNEQFFGPGTRLTVL.